Following are 21 T cell receptor beta chains from one sample sequenced in a study of cytotoxic CD8 clonotypes in ibrutinib-treated CLL. Some clones are missing from TCRdb's copy, which holds only in-frame ones; the method was immunoSEQ multiplex PCR. This repertoire shows 190,000 or so clones, approximately 72% found once; its top ten account for around 15%. Sequenced material: PBMCs, taken after 24 months of ibrutinib treatment. These receptors were taken from a human donor with chronic lymphocytic leukemia.

The chain combines TRBV27 with TRBJ2-7; weak D call: TRBD1 (6 bases). Germline-derived CDR1 and CDR2 are MNHEY and SMNVEV (reference sequence). The CDR3 is made up of 14 amino acids. Trimming left V 2 bases short and J 0 bases short, with 8 bases between. CDR3 amino acids: CASSLRDISYEQYF. CDR3 DNA: TGTGCCAGCAGTTTACGGGACATCTCCTACGAGCAGTACTTC.

The chain links TRBV5-1 to TRBJ1-4; D gene uncertain. Trimming shortened V by 2 bases and J by 5 bases, and 10 bases separated the two germline ends. The CDR3 is made up of 14 amino acids. The germline gives CDR1 SGHRS, CDR2 YFSETQ. The CDR3 loop reads CASSLSFTNEKLFF. The CDR3 coding sequence is TGCGCCAGCAGCTTATCGTTTACGAATGAAAAACTGTTTTTT.

The J gene is TRBJ2-1, the V gene TRBV5-1, with 8 nucleotides matching TRBD2. Unmatched junction bases numbered 8, after V lost 5 bases and J lost 4 bases. CDR1 SGHRS and CDR2 YFSETQ come from the germline V gene. The CDR3 contains 15 residues. As DNA, the CDR3 is TGCGCCAGCAGTCGTTCCGGGACTAGGTACAATGAGCAGTTCTTC. It encodes CASSRSGTRYNEQFF.

V usage is TRBV4-3 and J usage is TRBJ2-7, with TRBD2 matching over 8 bases. The ends lost 1 base at V and 0 bases at J; junction bases unmatched: 5. This CDR3 is built from 16 residues. CDR1 and CDR2 from the germline V gene are LGHNA and YSLEER. CDR3 coding DNA: TGCGCCAGCAGCCAAGGATTAGCGGGAAGCTCCTACGAGCAGTACTTC. Amino acid sequence: CASSQGLAGSSYEQYF.

The V and J genes are TRBV28 and TRBJ1-2; D unresolved. Germline lookup yields CDR1 MDHEN and CDR2 SYDVKM. V was cut by 8 bases and J by 2 bases, with 9 bases left in between. The CDR3 has 12 amino acids. The CDR3 nucleotides read TGTGCCAGCGAGATGGGGAACTATGGCTACACCTTC. Its translation is CASEMGNYGYTF.

The chain links TRBV18 to TRBJ2-7, with a weak D call TRBD2 (5 bases). CDR3 length: 16 amino acids. V lost 5 bases, J lost 2 bases, and 19 bases lay in between. CDR1 and CDR2 (germline): KGHSH, LQKENI. The CDR3 sequence: CASSSEPTGIPYEQYF. The CDR3 DNA reads as TGTGCCAGCTCATCTGAGCCTACGGGGATCCCCTACGAGCAGTACTTC.

This clone was observed a handful of times. The chain combines TRBV6-4 with TRBJ2-6; D uncertain. Germline V gene data show CDR1 as MRHNA and CDR2 as SNTAGT. V was pared by 7 bases and J by 1 base, with 11 bases between. The CDR3 covers 15 residues. CDR3 DNA sequence: TGTGCCAGCAAGATCGAATTTTCTGGGGCCAACGTCCTGACTTTC. Translating gives CASKIEFSGANVLTF.

The chain uses TRBV18 and TRBJ1-1, with a tentative D call TRBD1 (6 bases). The germline gives CDR1 KGHSH, CDR2 LQKENI. The V end lost 0 bases, the J end lost 1 base, and 9 bases lay between the germline ends. The CDR3 is 15 amino acids. CDR3 amino acids: CASSPPGQRNTEAFF. The CDR3 DNA reads TGTGCCAGCTCACCACCAGGACAGAGGAACACTGAAGCTTTCTTT.

This chain joins TRBV5-1 and TRBJ1-1; tentatively, D is TRBD1 (6 bases). This CDR3 spans 14 amino acids. The V end lost 4 bases, the J end lost 2 bases, and 12 bases lay between the germline ends. In germline, CDR1 is SGHRS, CDR2 YFSETQ. CDR3 sequence: CASSPGGTNTEAFF. CDR3 bases: TGCGCCAGCAGCCCAGGTGGGACAAACACTGAAGCTTTCTTT.

Of note for this clone: Mismatch with germline at one junction end may stem from a read error. The CDR3 DNA reads TGTGCTAGCAGCCTTTTCGGCGGAGTCCAGTACTTC. Translation: CASSLFGGVQYF. The chain recombines TRBV7-7 with TRBJ2-5; D is unresolved. From germline, CDR1 is SSHAT and CDR2 FNYEAQ (reference sequence). The CDR3 length is 12 residues.

This chain uses TRBV20-1 with TRBJ1-1; unclear D gene. Trimming took off 1 base at V and 4 bases at J, with 4 bases between the two ends. Germline V gene lookup returns CDR1 DFQATT and CDR2 SNEGSKA (reference sequence). This CDR3 region has 11 residues. CDR3 in amino acids: CSARGGTEAFF. The CDR3 bases are TGCAGTGCTAGAGGTGGCACTGAAGCTTTCTTT.

The rearrangement joins TRBV7-3 to TRBJ2-3; the match to TRBD2 covers 8 bases. Germline CDR1 is SGHTA and CDR2 is FQGTGA. J was trimmed by 2 bases and V by 6 bases; bases with no gene match: 7. The CDR3 consists of 15 residues. CDR3 sequence reads: CASSPGLALTDTQYF. CDR3 DNA sequence: TGTGCCAGCAGTCCCGGACTAGCACTCACAGATACGCAGTATTTT.

The chain recombines TRBV5-1 with TRBJ2-3; D call uncertain. The V gene lost 0 bases and the J gene lost 3 bases, with 8 bases spanning the gap. The CDR3 length is 14 residues. CDR1 is SGHRS, CDR2 YFSETQ, per germline. The CDR3: CASSLVQETDTQYF. The CDR3 DNA sequence: TGCGCCAGCAGCTTGGTGCAGGAGACAGATACGCAGTATTTT.

This clone was counted between two and nine times. The chain couples TRBV27 to TRBJ1-1; D is uncertain. V lost 5 bases to trimming and J lost 0 bases, with 13 bases between them. CDR1 is MNHEY and CDR2 is SMNVEV in the germline V gene (reference sequence). The CDR3 length is 15 residues. CDR3 protein: CASSRAGPMNTEAFF. CDR3 in DNA: TGTGCCAGCAGTCGGGCAGGACCTATGAACACTGAAGCTTTCTTT.

J is TRBJ2-1 and V is TRBV7-2; 12 nucleotides align to TRBD2. In germline, CDR1 is SGHTA, CDR2 FQGNSA. The CDR3 runs to 15 residues. The trim removed 5 bases at V and 4 bases at J, leaving 3 bases unmatched. CDR3 residues: CASSRLAGGYNEQFF. CDR3 DNA sequence: TGTGCCAGCAGCCGGCTAGCGGGAGGGTACAATGAGCAGTTCTTC.

The chain is built from TRBV6-6 and TRBJ1-5; the D gene is possibly TRBD1 (5 bases). The CDR3 runs to 15 residues. CDR1 is MNHNY and CDR2 is SVGAGI in the germline V gene (reference sequence). V gave up 3 bases and J gave up 6 bases, with 15 bases separating them. As DNA, the CDR3 is TGTGCCAGCAGTTATGCGGGGGGGACTGGTCAGCCCCAGCATTTT. This translates into CASSYAGGTGQPQHF.

The V and J genes are TRBV5-1 and TRBJ2-3; D unresolved. This CDR3 comprises 12 residues. Germline V CDR1 and CDR2: SGHRS, YFSETQ. Between the trimmed V and J ends, which lost 5 bases and 3 bases, there was a span of 7 bases. CDR3 sequence (DNA): TGCGCCAGCAGTCAAAGGACAGATACGCAGTATTTT. Its protein product is CASSQRTDTQYF.

V is TRBV28 and J is TRBJ1-2, with TRBD1 identical over 8 bases. This CDR3 contains 15 residues. Unmatched junction bases numbered 10, after V lost 2 bases and J lost 8 bases. Germline V gene data show CDR1 as MDHEN and CDR2 as SYDVKM. CDR3 nucleotides: TGTGCCAGCAGTTTAGCAGGGGGCCACCTCTCCGGCTACACCTTC. This sequence encodes CASSLAGGHLSGYTF.

In its sample, this clone was seen a few times. V gene TRBV7-6 combines with J gene TRBJ2-7; 10 bases are shared with TRBD2. The CDR3 loop spans 16 amino acids. With 5 bases clipped from V and 4 bases from J, the junction kept 11 bases outside the gene matches. The germline V gene has CDR1 SGHVS and CDR2 FNYEAQ. The CDR3 region is CASSRRASGSPYEQYF. DNA for the CDR3: TGTGCCAGCAGCCGTCGGGCTAGCGGGAGCCCTTACGAGCAGTACTTC. Drawing the rest from reference TRBV7-6 and TRBJ2-7, the complete variable domain is GAGVSQSPRYKVTKRGQDVALRCDPISGHVSLYWYRQALGQGPEFLTYFNYEAQQDKSGLPNDRFSAERPEGSISTLTIQRTEQRDSAMYRCASSRRASGSPYEQYFGPGTRLTVT.

This clone was counted between two and nine times. The chain uses TRBV5-4 and TRBJ1-2; D is perhaps TRBD1 (6 bases). The germline V gene has CDR1 SGHNT and CDR2 YYREEE (reference sequence). This CDR3 contains 15 residues. Trimming removed 3 bases from V and 6 bases from J, with 18 bases in between. Here the CDR3 DNA reads TGTGCCAGCAGCTCCGGGACACCCGGGGGCCATGGCTACACCTTC. Translating it yields CASSSGTPGGHGYTF.

This clone was observed a single time. This CDR3 is CASSLQGVGGYGYTF. CDR3 in DNA: TGTGCCAGCAGCTTACAGGGTGTGGGGGGCTATGGCTACACCTTC. The J gene is TRBJ1-2, the V gene TRBV7-9; the D gene is possibly TRBD1 (5 bases). The CDR3 loop spans 15 amino acids. CDR1 and CDR2 from the germline V gene are SEHNR and FQNEAQ (reference sequence). Trimming removed 2 bases from V and 4 bases from J, with 14 bases in between. Using reference TRBV7-9 and TRBJ1-2 for the parts outside the CDR3, the full variable domain is DTGVSQNPRHKITKRGQNVTFRCDPISEHNRLYWYRQTLGQGPEFLTYFQNEAQLEKSRLLSDRFSAERPKGSFSTLEIQRTEQGDSAMYLCASSLQGVGGYGYTFGSGTRLTVV.